This T cell receptor (beta chain) was sequenced in a study of blood T cell repertoires in COVID-19. For the study at large: T cells, B-cell-depleted T cells, or PBMCs provided the cDNA or gDNA that served as material.

Method: immunoSEQ multiplex PCR; TCRdb's copy keeps in-frame clones and lacks some. The sample has about 210,000 clones, 75% to 90% seen once. This CDR3 spans 14 amino acids. Per the germline V gene, CDR1 is MGHRA and CDR2 is YSYEKL. V lost 3 bases and J 4 bases, leaving 13 bases between the germline ends. The study assigned cohorts using participant-reported clinical history. The recovered donors of Cohort 3 showed two negative PCRs, clearance, or symptom resolution. The clonotype was recovered from a man in his forties who had recovered from COVID-19. This sequence joins TRBV4-1 and TRBJ2-7; D gene unclear. The sample consisted of PBMCs or T cells enriched from blood (not recorded which). CDR3 DNA sequence: TGCGCCAGCAGCCAGGAGATCTCTTATTACGAGCAGTACTTC. Protein product: CASSQEISYYEQYF.